The 21 T cell receptor beta chains reported below all come from one sample, sequenced in a study of metastatic and nonmetastatic thyroid tumors. TCRdb reanalyzed the PCR reads with MiXCR. The data contain 9,400 or so clones, about a third of them singletons. Thyroid surgery was preceded by no treatment in any patient. The sample consisted of adjacent normal tissue. The source is a female donor with papillary thyroid cancer or a benign thyroid nodule (not recorded which). Some clones in this sample may be carry-over from other donors' samples.

V and J are TRBV6-1 and TRBJ2-7; D gene uncertain. This CDR3 has 13 residues. CDR1 and CDR2 from the germline V gene are MNHNS and SASEGT. Trimming removed 2 bases at V and 3 bases at J, with 8 bases between. This CDR3 is CASSESAGYEQYF. CDR3 nucleotides: TGTGCCAGCAGTGAATCGGCAGGCTACGAGCAGTACTTC.

The chain combines TRBV5-1 with TRBJ2-3, with 12 bases aligning to TRBD2. V lost 4 bases, J lost 3 bases, and 6 bases stayed unmatched. The CDR3 extends over 16 amino acids. Germline assignment: CDR1 SGHRS and CDR2 YFSETQ. CDR3 sequence reads: CASSGGTSGPTDTQYF. DNA of the CDR3: TGCGCCAGCAGCGGGGGGACTAGCGGGCCAACAGATACGCAGTATTTT.

This clone came up many times. The junction does not match germline at one end; this may be a read error. This chain uses TRBV20-1 with TRBJ1-2; weak D call: TRBD1 (5 bases). This CDR3 has 14 amino acids. The germline V gene has CDR1 DFQATT and CDR2 SNEGSKA (reference sequence). Written as DNA, the CDR3 is TGCAGTGCTAGTAATCGACAGAGTAACTGTGGCTACACCTTC. Its translation is CSASNRQSNCGYTF.

This clone was seen a handful of times. The V call is TRBV20-1, the J call TRBJ2-7; 9 bases line up with TRBD1. CDR3 length: 15 amino acids. Unmatched junction bases numbered 11, after V lost 3 bases and J lost 5 bases. The germline gives CDR1 DFQATT, CDR2 SNEGSKA (reference sequence). The CDR3 spells CSARGGTGHTNEQYF. The CDR3 DNA reads TGCAGTGCTAGGGGTGGGACAGGGCATACCAACGAGCAGTACTTC.

This clone is large (0.1 to 1%) by share. The V and J genes are TRBV12-3 or TRBV12-4 and TRBJ2-1; TRBD1 matches at 7 bases. CDR3 length: 14 residues. After removal of 3 bases from V and 8 bases from J, the junction contained 7 bases not matched to a gene. The CDR3 region is CASSFQQGGDEQFF. The DNA of the CDR3 is TGTGCCAGCAGTTTTCAGCAAGGGGGCGATGAGCAGTTCTTC.

Concerning this clone: Relative to the germline gene, one junction end is altered; a read error may explain this. This sequence joins TRBV5-1 and TRBJ2-5, with a tentative D call TRBD1 (5 bases). The CDR3 extends over 14 amino acids. Germline-derived CDR1 and CDR2 are SGHRS and YFSETQ. CDR3 in amino acids: CASSLRKGKETQYF. The CDR3 DNA follows: TGCGCCAGCAGCCTGAGAAAGGGGAAAGAGACACAGTACTTC. Combining the CDR3 with reference TRBV5-1 and TRBJ2-5 gives the whole variable domain KAGVTQTPRYLIKTRGQQVTLSCSPISGHRSVSWYQQTPGQGLQFLFEYFSETQRNKGNFPGRFSGRQFSNSRSEMNVSTLELGDSALYLCASSLRKGKETQYFGPGTRLLVL.

The CDR3 coding sequence is TGTGCCAGCAGTGAACATGGGGCTCGAGAGACCCAGTACTTC. It specifies CASSEHGARETQYF. The chain combines TRBV6-1 with TRBJ2-5; TRBD1 might be the D (5 bases). The CDR3 runs to 14 residues. Trimming left V 2 bases short and J 4 bases short, with 11 bases between. From germline, CDR1 is MNHNS and CDR2 SASEGT.

The chain joins TRBV18 to TRBJ2-5; 16 positions agree with TRBD2. Germline CDR1 is KGHSH and CDR2 is LQKENI. The CDR3 has 17 amino acids. V lost 0 bases and J lost 4; bases outside the gene matches: 2. CDR3 protein: CASSPPGLAGGPETQYF. As DNA, the CDR3 is TGTGCCAGCTCACCACCGGGACTAGCGGGAGGGCCAGAGACCCAGTACTTC.

This clone turned up a few times. The CDR3, as DNA: TGTGCCAGTAGTCGCCAGGGGACTGGAAACACCATATATTTT. Translation: CASSRQGTGNTIYF. This chain connects TRBV19 to TRBJ1-3, with D possibly matching TRBD1 (6 bases). The CDR3 is 14 amino acids. Germline loops: CDR1 LNHDA, CDR2 SQIVND (reference sequence). With 5 bases removed from V and 2 bases from J, the gap between germline ends came to 10 bases. The full variable domain, completed using reference TRBV19 and TRBJ1-3, is DGGITQSPKYLFRKEGQNVTLSCEQNLNHDAMYWYRQDPGQGLRLIYYSQIVNDFQKGDIAEGYSVSREKKESFPLTVTSAQKNPTAFYLCASSRQGTGNTIYFGEGSWLTVV.

Points on this clone: A read error is likely, as this CDR3 ends without the conserved phenylalanine or tryptophan. V and J are TRBV19 and TRBJ1-5; D remains ambiguous. Trimming removed 5 bases at V and 7 bases at J, with 12 bases between. This CDR3 region has 13 residues. Germline loops: CDR1 LNHDA, CDR2 SQIVND (reference sequence). CDR3 protein: CASSQVVEQPQHS. The CDR3, as DNA: TGTGCCAGTAGTCAGGTGGTAGAACAGCCCCAGCATTCT.

The chain has TRBV27 and TRBJ2-5, with 11 bases that match TRBD2. The germline V gene has CDR1 MNHEY and CDR2 SMNVEV (reference sequence). The CDR3 has 15 amino acids. The J segment lost 5 bases and the V segment lost 5 bases, leaving 7 bases of the junction unmatched. CDR3 residues: CASSPHTSGGETQYF. The CDR3 DNA follows: TGTGCCAGCAGTCCTCATACTAGCGGGGGCGAGACCCAGTACTTC.

Relative to its sample, this clone is medium-sized. This chain joins TRBV7-9 and TRBJ1-1, with D uncertain. Germline values: CDR1 SEHNR, CDR2 FQNEAQ (reference sequence). The CDR3 extends over 16 amino acids. V was cut by 2 bases and J by 3 bases, with 16 bases left in between. CDR3 sequence (DNA): TGTGCCAGCAGCTTAATTGGGAAGCCGGGCCACACTGAAGCTTTCTTT. This gives the protein CASSLIGKPGHTEAFF.

Worth noting for this clone: The conserved phenylalanine or tryptophan normally closing the CDR3 is absent here, so this likely arose from a read error. Because the CDR3's place on the DNA is in doubt, the DNA is left out and the CDR3 is given as listed by TCRdb. The chain uses TRBV2 and TRBJ2-1; the table's TRBD2 call for D was not verified on the DNA. Germline lookup yields CDR1 SNHLY and CDR2 FYNNEI. Inclusive of both ends, the CDR3 amounts to 14 amino acids. The CDR3 loop reads CASSWTISYNELFI.

Turning to this clone: The junction departs from germline at one end; a sequencing error may be responsible. This sequence joins TRBV6-1 and TRBJ2-2, with 7 positions matching TRBD1. The length of the CDR3 is 15 residues. CDR1 and CDR2 from the germline V gene are MNHNS and SASEGT. The CDR3 DNA reads as TGCGCCAGCAGTGAAAATACAGGGGTCACCGGGGAGCTGTTTTTT. Amino acids: CASSENTGVTGELFF.

This clone is labeled as medium-sized. This rearrangement joins TRBV20-1 to TRBJ2-7, with D possibly TRBD1 on 5 matching bases. The V end was cut by 0 bases, the J end by 4 bases, with 16 bases between. CDR1 and CDR2 from the germline V gene are DFQATT and SNEGSKA (reference sequence). This CDR3 is 15 amino acids long. CDR3 amino acids: CSARDEEGATYEQYF. The CDR3 nucleotides are TGCAGTGCTAGAGATGAGGAAGGGGCCACATACGAGCAGTACTTC.

As for this clone: One junction end disagrees with the germline gene, perhaps due to a read error. V gene TRBV19 combines with J gene TRBJ1-2; D is unclear. Germline-derived CDR1 and CDR2 are LNHDA and SQIVND (reference sequence). This CDR3 contains 12 residues. The CDR3 is CSSSIGSYGYTF. CDR3 nucleotide sequence: TGTTCCAGTAGTATCGGGAGTTATGGCTACACCTTC.

The V call is TRBV18, the J call TRBJ1-5, with D unclear. There are 12 residues in the CDR3. Trimming left V 3 bases short and J 9 bases short, with 9 bases between. The germline V gene has CDR1 KGHSH and CDR2 LQKENI. The CDR3 DNA sequence: TGTGCCAGCTCACCTGAGCCCGGGCCCCAGCATTTT. Encoded protein: CASSPEPGPQHF. Together with reference TRBV18 and TRBJ1-5, the CDR3 gives the full variable domain: NAGVMQNPRHLVRRRGQEARLRCSPMKGHSHVYWYRQLPEEGLKFMVYLQKENIIDESGMPKERFSAEFPKEGPSILRIQQVVRGDSAAYFCASSPEPGPQHFGDGTRLSIL.

This clone is medium-sized by share. CDR3 residues: CAWLGSGELNYGYTF. Here the CDR3 DNA reads TGTGCCTGGCTCGGTTCAGGGGAACTCAACTATGGCTACACCTTC. The genes are TRBV30 and TRBJ1-2, with a possible D match to TRBD1 (6 bases). Germline V gene data show CDR1 as GTSNPN and CDR2 as SVGIG (reference sequence). Trimming cost V 5 bases and J 2 bases, with 18 bases left between them. CDR3 length: 15 amino acids. Full variable domain (rest looked up from reference TRBV30 and TRBJ1-2): SQTIHQWPATLVQPVGSPLSLECTVEGTSNPNLYWYRQAAGRGLQLLFYSVGIGQISSEVPQNLSASRPQDRQFILSSKKLLLSDSGFYLCAWLGSGELNYGYTFGSGTRLTVV.

The chain joins TRBV11-1 to TRBJ2-2; either TRBD1 or TRBD2 may fit D (6 bases each). The CDR3 spans 18 residues. V dropped 6 bases and J dropped 5 bases, with 25 bases sitting between them. In germline, CDR1 is SGHAT, CDR2 FQDESV (reference sequence). Here the CDR3 reads CASSPFGGGLPWTGELFF. Written as DNA, the CDR3 is TGTGCCAGCAGTCCATTCGGAGGGGGACTCCCATGGACCGGGGAGCTGTTTTTT.

By proportion, this clone is large. The chain recombines TRBV2 with TRBJ2-7; 9 bases match TRBD2. The CDR3 sequence is 17 residues long. The germline gives CDR1 SNHLY, CDR2 FYNNEI. Unmatched junction bases numbered 14, after V lost 3 bases and J lost 5 bases. CDR3 in amino acids: CASSDGSSGRGGDEQYF. CDR3 in DNA: TGTGCCAGCAGTGACGGATCTAGCGGCCGCGGGGGGGACGAGCAGTACTTC.

This chain connects TRBV20-1 to TRBJ1-2, with 7 bases matching TRBD1. V lost 5 bases and J lost 8; bases outside the gene matches: 11. In germline, CDR1 is DFQATT, CDR2 SNEGSKA (reference sequence). The CDR3 contains 13 residues. CDR3 coding DNA: TGCAGTGCTTTGGCCGACAGGGTTCTGGGCTACACCTTC. As protein: CSALADRVLGYTF.